The rows below give T cell receptor beta chains drawn from one sample of a study of T-cell memory formation after mild COVID-19. TCRdb ran MiXCR on the 5' RACE reads and lists one entry per CDR3 protein. The data contain around 530,000 distinct CDR3 sequences, 20% to 25% of them singletons. The sequenced sample was PBMCs or a T cell subset sorted from them (not recorded which). These receptor sequences come from an adult woman who had mild COVID-19 (a few samples of this study predate the infection). Cell type and time point are not known. Both conserved end residues are part of each CDR3. D genes are given only for firm matches. Clone size is shown for a subset of rows, as once, few, many or a class of expanded clone.

15	few	NA	TRBJ1-5	TRBV5-1	TGCGCCAGCAGCCCACGGGCCGGGGCCGGGGAGCCCCAGCATTTT	CASSPRAGAGEPQHF
15	few	NA	TRBJ1-2	TRBV3-1	TGTGCCAGCAGACCGAAGGGCAGGGAGAACTATGGCTACACCTTC	CASRPKGRENYGYTF
16	few	TRBD1	TRBJ2-7	TRBV19	TGTGCCAGTAGTATAAGCTCCGGGACAGGGTCCTACGAGCAGTACTTC	CASSISSGTGSYEQYF
16	NA	NA	TRBJ2-2	TRBV7-3	TGTGCCAGCAGCTCCCTCGCGGGCCAGAACACCGGGGAGCTGTTTTTT	CASSSLAGQNTGELFF
18	few	NA	TRBJ2-1	TRBV7-6	TGTGCCAGCAGCTTAGAGGCGTTTGGGCGTCACTCCTACAATGAGCAGTTCTTC	CASSLEAFGRHSYNEQFF
13	NA	NA	TRBJ1-1	TRBV7-9	TGTGCCAGCAGCCAGCAGATGAACACTGAAGCTTTCTTT	CASSQQMNTEAFF
11	NA	NA	TRBJ1-4	TRBV12-3/TRBV12-4	TGTGCCAGCAGCATTAATGAAAAACTGTTTTTT	CASSINEKLFF
14	few	NA	TRBJ1-1	TRBV4-1	TGCGCCAGCAGCCAAGATCCAGGAGCCACTGAAGCTTTCTTT	CASSQDPGATEAFF
15	NA	TRBD1	TRBJ2-7	TRBV3-1	TGTGCCAGCAGCCTACGGGGACAGTATAACTACGAGCAGTACTTC	CASSLRGQYNYEQYF
15	NA	NA	TRBJ1-1	TRBV7-9	TGTGCCAGCAGCTTATCCGGACCCCTGAACACTGAAGCTTTCTTT	CASSLSGPLNTEAFF
11	NA	NA	TRBJ1-5	TRBV12-3/TRBV12-4	TGTGCCAGCAGTACGGCCGGGCCCCAGCATTTT	CASSTAGPQHF
14	NA	TRBD1	TRBJ2-5	TRBV7-8	TGTGCCAGCAGCTCGGGACAGGTCCAAGAGACCCAGTACTTC	CASSSGQVQETQYF
16	few	TRBD1	TRBJ2-5	TRBV7-6	TGTGCCAGCAGCCGACTTCCGGACAGGAGCGAAGAGACCCAGTACTTC	CASSRLPDRSEETQYF
16	few	TRBD1	TRBJ2-5	TRBV7-9	TGTGCCAGCAGCCTTCTAGGACAGGGGGGAGAAGAGACCCAGTACTTC	CASSLLGQGGEETQYF
15	NA	NA	TRBJ1-1	TRBV9	TGTGCCAGCAGCGTAGCAAAGTATATGAACACTGAAGCTTTCTTT	CASSVAKYMNTEAFF
16	NA	TRBD2	TRBJ2-3	TRBV7-9	TGTGCCAGCAGCCCCGGGGGAGCGGGAGCGAAAGATACGCAGTATTTT	CASSPGGAGAKDTQYF
17	NA	NA	TRBJ2-1	TRBV6-5	TGTGCCAGCAGCCCACCGGGGAGGGGGCTGTCGGCAAATGAGCAGTTCTTC	CASSPPGRGLSANEQFF
17	NA	TRBD2	TRBJ2-1	TRBV4-1	TGCGCCAGCAGCCAAGATGGGATCGGGACTAGCGGAGATGAGCAGTTCTTC	CASSQDGIGTSGDEQFF
15	NA	TRBD2	TRBJ2-5	TRBV7-7	TGTGCCAGCAGCCGCACTAGCGGGGGAAAAGAGACCCAGTACTTC	CASSRTSGGKETQYF
15	few	NA	TRBJ2-2	TRBV4-3	TGCGCCAGCAGCCAAGAGGTGTTGAACACCGGGGAGCTGTTTTTT	CASSQEVLNTGELFF
14	NA	NA	TRBJ1-5	TRBV10-3	TGTGCCATCAAGAGGGCAGGGGGCAATCAGCCCCAGCATTTT	CAIKRAGGNQPQHF
14	NA	NA	TRBJ1-1	TRBV27	TGTGCCAGCAGTTTAGCCTTTGCCGACACTGAAGCTTTCTTT	CASSLAFADTEAFF
14	NA	NA	TRBJ2-1	TRBV5-6	TGTGCCAGCAGGCACAGGGTAGGAGGTAATGAGCAGTTCTTC	CASRHRVGGNEQFF
17	NA	NA	TRBJ1-5	TRBV4-3	TGCGCCAGCAGCCAAGATAGAGCCCCAGGGGGCAATCAGCCCCAGCATTTT	CASSQDRAPGGNQPQHF
13	few	TRBD2	TRBJ2-7	TRBV6-1	TGTGCCAGCAGTGAGGGGGGGGCCTACGAGCAGTACTTC	CASSEGGAYEQYF
15	NA	TRBD1	TRBJ2-2	TRBV4-1	TGCGCCAGCAGCGAGGGGGCCTCGGGCACCGGGGAGCTGTTTTTT	CASSEGASGTGELFF
14	many	TRBD2	TRBJ2-1	TRBV12-3/TRBV12-4	TGTGCCAGCAGTTTAGTCCGGGGGAGGGATGAGCAGTTCTTC	CASSLVRGRDEQFF
17	NA	TRBD1	TRBJ2-3	TRBV15	TGTGCCACCAGCAGAGATGGGGCAGGGGGCTCTGAAGATACGCAGTATTTT	CATSRDGAGGSEDTQYF
17	NA	TRBD2	TRBJ2-1	TRBV27	TGTGCCAGCAGAGAAACTAGCGGGGGGGCCTCCTACAATGAGCAGTTCTTC	CASRETSGGASYNEQFF
19	NA	TRBD1	TRBJ2-4	TRBV6-2/TRBV6-3	TGTGCCAGCAGTTACGGACAGGGCTCAATCTTCCCAGCCAAAAACATTCAGTACTTC	CASSYGQGSIFPAKNIQYF
14	NA	NA	TRBJ2-5	TRBV7-2	TGTGCCAGCAGCCGAGCAGGGGTCACAGAGACCCAGTACTTC	CASSRAGVTETQYF
15	NA	NA	TRBJ1-5	TRBV6-5	TGTGCCAGCACGAGGGGGACGGATAGCAATCAGCCCCAGCATTTT	CASTRGTDSNQPQHF
18	NA	TRBD2	TRBJ2-5	TRBV2	TGTGCCAGCAGTGAAGCGGGGGGGACTAGCGGGGTTCAAGAGACCCAGTACTTC	CASSEAGGTSGVQETQYF
16	NA	TRBD1	TRBJ2-6	TRBV30	TGTGCCTGGAGTGAGAAACAGGGGAATGGGGCCAACGTCCTGACTTTC	CAWSEKQGNGANVLTF
13	many	NA	TRBJ2-5	TRBV6-5	TGTGCCAGCAGCTGGACAGTCCAAGAGACCCAGTACTTC	CASSWTVQETQYF
15	NA	TRBD2	TRBJ2-3	TRBV7-3	TGTGCCAGCAGCTTAAATGGCGGGGGGCCAGATACGCAGTATTTT	CASSLNGGGPDTQYF
14	few	NA	TRBJ1-4	TRBV5-1	TGCGCCAGCAGCTTGGATCCGGGTCGGGAAAAACTGTTTTTT	CASSLDPGREKLFF
12	few	NA	TRBJ1-1	TRBV29-1	TGCAGCGCTGAGAAACAGAACACTGAAGCTTTCTTT	CSAEKQNTEAFF
12	few	NA	TRBJ1-1	TRBV5-1	TGCGCCAGCAGCTTGTCGGGCGAAGGAGCTTTCTTT	CASSLSGEGAFF